These T cell receptor beta chains were read from a single sample in a study of blood T cell repertoires in COVID-19. Repertoires were generated with immunoSEQ multiplex PCR, while TCRdb's copy carries only in-frame clones and drops some. The sample has a few hundred thousand clones, approximately 84% seen once. The specimen was PBMCs or T cells enriched from blood (not recorded which). The receptors were sampled from a man aged 50 to 59 who had recovered from COVID-19. The CDR3 runs from the conserved cysteine through the conserved F or W. The D gene is left open where the match is weak. Only some rows state a clone size, as once, few, many or a class for expanded clones.

clone size: .; D gene: TRBD2; J gene: TRBJ2-7; V gene: TRBV18; CDR3 DNA: TGTGCCAGCTCACCCGGCTTGGGGCGGGAGGGGAGCTCCTACGAGCAGTACTTC; CDR3 protein: CASSPGLGREGSSYEQYF
clone size: .; D gene: .; J gene: TRBJ2-5; V gene: TRBV5-4; CDR3 DNA: TGTGCCAGCAGCTTGCCCCTCAGGGGCGCAAAAGGAGAGACCCAGTACTTC; CDR3 protein: CASSLPLRGAKGETQYF
clone size: .; D gene: TRBD2; J gene: TRBJ2-7; V gene: TRBV7-9; CDR3 DNA: TGTGCCAGCAGCTGGACTAGCAACTACGAGCAGTACTTC; CDR3 protein: CASSWTSNYEQYF
clone size: once; D gene: .; J gene: TRBJ1-1; V gene: TRBV12-5; CDR3 DNA: TGTGCTAGTGGTAAACACGGGGCTGAAGCTTTCTTT; CDR3 protein: CASGKHGAEAFF
clone size: .; D gene: .; J gene: TRBJ2-7; V gene: TRBV5-4; CDR3 DNA: TGTGCCAGCAGCTGGGACGGGGGGCCTGGTGACGAGCAGTACTTC; CDR3 protein: CASSWDGGPGDEQYF
clone size: .; D gene: TRBD2; J gene: TRBJ2-2; V gene: TRBV11-3; CDR3 DNA: TGTGCCAGCAGCTTTGGCGGGGGGGCCACCGGGGAGCTGTTTTTT; CDR3 protein: CASSFGGGATGELFF
clone size: .; D gene: TRBD2; J gene: TRBJ2-5; V gene: TRBV5-1; CDR3 DNA: TGCGCCAGCAGCTTGGAATTAGCGGGAGGCGAGACCCAGTACTTC; CDR3 protein: CASSLELAGGETQYF
clone size: .; D gene: TRBD2; J gene: TRBJ2-1; V gene: TRBV27; CDR3 DNA: TGTGCCAGCAGTAGACTAGCGGGATTGTACAATGAGCAGTTCTTC; CDR3 protein: CASSRLAGLYNEQFF
clone size: .; D gene: .; J gene: TRBJ2-1; V gene: TRBV10-3; CDR3 DNA: TGTGCCATCAGTGAGGGGGGTCTTGGACTCCAGGGGGGTGAGCAGTTCTTC; CDR3 protein: CAISEGGLGLQGGEQFF
clone size: .; D gene: .; J gene: TRBJ1-1; V gene: TRBV9; CDR3 DNA: TGTGCCAGCAGCGAATACACAGGACACACTGAAGCTTTCTTT; CDR3 protein: CASSEYTGHTEAFF
clone size: few; D gene: .; J gene: TRBJ2-3; V gene: TRBV19; CDR3 DNA: TGTGCCAGTAGTATTCTCGGGGAGACGCAGTATTTT; CDR3 protein: CASSILGETQYF
clone size: .; D gene: .; J gene: TRBJ2-5; V gene: TRBV5-1; CDR3 DNA: TGCGCCAGCAGCCTCCTGGGGGCGAGCCAAGAGACCCAGTACTTC; CDR3 protein: CASSLLGASQETQYF
clone size: .; D gene: TRBD1; J gene: TRBJ1-1; V gene: TRBV28; CDR3 DNA: TGTGCCAGCAGGGACAGGGTCACTGAAGCTTTCTTT; CDR3 protein: CASRDRVTEAFF
clone size: .; D gene: .; J gene: TRBJ2-4; V gene: TRBV2; CDR3 DNA: TGTGCCAGCAGTGGCTGGAGCATTCAGTACTTC; CDR3 protein: CASSGWSIQYF
clone size: once; D gene: .; J gene: TRBJ2-5; V gene: TRBV18; CDR3 DNA: TGTGCCAGCTCACCAGAGAGTGGCAGCGAAGAGACCCAGTACTTC; CDR3 protein: CASSPESGSEETQYF
clone size: .; D gene: TRBD2; J gene: TRBJ2-2; V gene: TRBV12-3/TRBV12-4; CDR3 DNA: TGTGCCAGCAGTCCGGACGGGGGGAGGCTGTTTTTT; CDR3 protein: CASSPDGGRLFF
clone size: .; D gene: .; J gene: TRBJ1-4; V gene: TRBV11-2; CDR3 DNA: TGTGCCAGCAGCTCCTCCCCCCAGGGGAGGGCCAGCGTAAATGAAAAACTGTTTTTT; CDR3 protein: CASSSSPQGRASVNEKLFF
clone size: .; D gene: .; J gene: TRBJ1-5; V gene: TRBV7-8; CDR3 DNA: TGTGCCAGCAGACCTACAGGGTATAGCAATCAGCCCCAGCATTTT; CDR3 protein: CASRPTGYSNQPQHF
clone size: few; D gene: .; J gene: TRBJ1-1; V gene: TRBV11-3; CDR3 DNA: TGTGCCAGCAACGGAAACGGGATGAACACTGAAGCTTTCTTT; CDR3 protein: CASNGNGMNTEAFF
clone size: .; D gene: .; J gene: TRBJ2-3; V gene: TRBV9; CDR3 DNA: TGTGCCAGCAGCCCCGGGGCAGATACGCAGTATTTT; CDR3 protein: CASSPGADTQYF
clone size: .; D gene: TRBD2; J gene: TRBJ2-7; V gene: TRBV25-1; CDR3 DNA: TGTGCCAGCAGTGAATCAATAGCGGGAGTGGGCGAGCAGTACTTC; CDR3 protein: CASSESIAGVGEQYF
clone size: .; D gene: .; J gene: TRBJ2-1; V gene: TRBV12-3/TRBV12-4; CDR3 DNA: TGTGCCAGCAGCGCGTCCTACAATGAGCAGTTCTTC; CDR3 protein: CASSASYNEQFF
clone size: .; D gene: .; J gene: TRBJ1-6; V gene: TRBV30; CDR3 DNA: TGTGCCTGGCAACAGGGCAATTCACCCCTCCACTTT; CDR3 protein: CAWQQGNSPLHF
clone size: .; D gene: .; J gene: TRBJ2-7; V gene: TRBV4-3; CDR3 DNA: TGCGCCAGCAGCCAAAGCGGATTTGCGGACAGAAACTACGAGCAGTACTTC; CDR3 protein: CASSQSGFADRNYEQYF
clone size: .; D gene: .; J gene: TRBJ2-5; V gene: TRBV20-1; CDR3 DNA: TGCAGTGGGGCTGCAGAGACCCAGTACTTC; CDR3 protein: CSGAAETQYF
clone size: once; D gene: TRBD2; J gene: TRBJ2-1; V gene: TRBV5-6; CDR3 DNA: TGTGCCAGCCTTAGCGTTCGGGGGGGACTCCATGAGCAGTTCTTC; CDR3 protein: CASLSVRGGLHEQFF
clone size: .; D gene: TRBD1; J gene: TRBJ2-3; V gene: TRBV25-1; CDR3 DNA: TGTGCCAGCAGTCCGGACAGGGACAGCACAGATACGCAGTATTTT; CDR3 protein: CASSPDRDSTDTQYF
clone size: .; D gene: .; J gene: TRBJ1-6; V gene: TRBV11-2; CDR3 DNA: TGTGCCAGCAGTCGGGGGGGAGGAAATTCACCCCTCCACTTT; CDR3 protein: CASSRGGGNSPLHF
clone size: once; D gene: TRBD2; J gene: TRBJ2-2; V gene: TRBV19; CDR3 DNA: TGTGCCAGTAGTCTATTGGGGGAGGGCACCGGGGAGCTGTTTTTT; CDR3 protein: CASSLLGEGTGELFF
clone size: .; D gene: .; J gene: TRBJ1-4; V gene: TRBV5-4; CDR3 DNA: TGTGCCAGCAGCTTGCCCGGGGAATTTGAAAAACTGTTTTTT; CDR3 protein: CASSLPGEFEKLFF
clone size: .; D gene: .; J gene: TRBJ2-7; V gene: TRBV19; CDR3 DNA: TGTGCCAGTAGTATCGTCCTCGACAGGAGCTCCTACGAGCAGTACTTC; CDR3 protein: CASSIVLDRSSYEQYF
clone size: .; D gene: TRBD1; J gene: TRBJ2-2; V gene: TRBV14; CDR3 DNA: TGTGCCAGCAGCCGCGACGGGGCTTTGTGGGGACAGACCGGGGAGCTGTTTTTT; CDR3 protein: CASSRDGALWGQTGELFF
clone size: .; D gene: .; J gene: TRBJ1-5; V gene: TRBV24-1; CDR3 DNA: TGTGCCACCAGCGAAACGGGATGGAATCAGCCCCAGCATTTT; CDR3 protein: CATSETGWNQPQHF
clone size: .; D gene: .; J gene: TRBJ2-1; V gene: TRBV20-1; CDR3 DNA: TGCAGTGCGGGACTTGAGCAGTTCTTC; CDR3 protein: CSAGLEQFF
clone size: once; D gene: TRBD2; J gene: TRBJ2-7; V gene: TRBV28; CDR3 DNA: TGTGCCAGCAACCCGGGGGGGGGTAATGAGCAGTACTTC; CDR3 protein: CASNPGGGNEQYF
clone size: .; D gene: .; J gene: TRBJ2-3; V gene: TRBV7-3; CDR3 DNA: TGTGCCAGCAGCTTAGGGGGGTGGGGCACAGATACGCAGTATTTT; CDR3 protein: CASSLGGWGTDTQYF
clone size: .; D gene: TRBD1; J gene: TRBJ2-4; V gene: TRBV19; CDR3 DNA: TGTGCCAGTAGCCCGGGACAGGGGGCAAACATTCAGTACTTC; CDR3 protein: CASSPGQGANIQYF
clone size: .; D gene: TRBD1; J gene: TRBJ2-3; V gene: TRBV7-6; CDR3 DNA: TGTGCCAGCAGCTTAGCGGGACAGTTAAGCACAGATACGCAGTATTTT; CDR3 protein: CASSLAGQLSTDTQYF
clone size: few; D gene: .; J gene: TRBJ1-4; V gene: TRBV12-3/TRBV12-4; CDR3 DNA: TGTGCCAGCAGTTTTCTTGAAAAACTGTTTTTT; CDR3 protein: CASSFLEKLFF
clone size: .; D gene: .; J gene: TRBJ1-1; V gene: TRBV28; CDR3 DNA: TGTGCCAGCAGTACCTATAGCATTGAAGCTTTCTTT; CDR3 protein: CASSTYSIEAFF
clone size: .; D gene: TRBD1; J gene: TRBJ2-2; V gene: TRBV5-6; CDR3 DNA: TGTGCCAGCAGTAAAGGACAGGGATTCACCGGGGAGCTGTTTTTT; CDR3 protein: CASSKGQGFTGELFF
clone size: .; D gene: TRBD1; J gene: TRBJ1-5; V gene: TRBV18; CDR3 DNA: TGTGCCAGCTCCCAGGGGGCGGCAGGGGTCCAGCCCCAGCATTTT; CDR3 protein: CASSQGAAGVQPQHF
clone size: .; D gene: TRBD2; J gene: TRBJ2-3; V gene: TRBV3-1/TRBV3-2; CDR3 DNA: TGTGCCAGCAGCTTCGGGACTAGCGACGTGAGGACAGATACGCAGTATTTT; CDR3 protein: CASSFGTSDVRTDTQYF
clone size: few; D gene: TRBD1; J gene: TRBJ2-7; V gene: TRBV5-4; CDR3 DNA: TGTGCCAGCAGCTCGACAGGGGGCCGCGAGCAGTACTTC; CDR3 protein: CASSSTGGREQYF
clone size: .; D gene: .; J gene: TRBJ1-6; V gene: TRBV27; CDR3 DNA: TGTGCCAGCAGTTTAAGCGGGAGCTCCTATAATTCACCCCTCCACTTT; CDR3 protein: CASSLSGSSYNSPLHF
clone size: .; D gene: .; J gene: TRBJ1-5; V gene: TRBV30; CDR3 DNA: TGTGCCTGGGATGGGGGGATTCAACAGCCCCAGCATTTT; CDR3 protein: CAWDGGIQQPQHF
clone size: once; D gene: .; J gene: TRBJ2-3; V gene: TRBV10-3; CDR3 DNA: TGTGCCATCAGTGGAGCGGCCCGGAGCACAGATACGCAGTATTTT; CDR3 protein: CAISGAARSTDTQYF